A selection of T cell receptor beta chains follows, all from one sample in a study of cytomegalovirus exposure and HLA in healthy donors. Measured with immunoSEQ multiplex PCR; TCRdb has only the in-frame clones, and not every one. The sample shows just under 70,000 clones, roughly 77% of them seen only once. Sequenced: PBMCs. Receptor source: a human donor in good health. The CDR3 runs from the conserved cysteine through the conserved F or W. The D gene is left open where the match is weak. Rows may omit the clone size; those that give it use once, few, many or a size class.

TRBD1,TRBJ1-2,once,TRBV5-1,CASSWDRVENGYTF,TGCGCCAGCAGCTGGGACAGGGTAGAGAATGGCTACACCTTC
TRBD1,TRBJ2-7,.,TRBV7-2,CASSLFRDRNAEQYF,TGTGCCAGCAGCTTATTCCGGGACAGAAATGCCGAGCAGTACTTC
.,TRBJ2-5,.,TRBV19,CASSKNGGEETQYF,TGTGCCAGTAGTAAAAACGGGGGAGAGGAGACCCAGTACTTC
TRBD1,TRBJ1-4,.,TRBV19,CASSNRQGSANEKLFF,TGTGCCAGTAGTAACAGACAGGGGTCGGCTAATGAAAAACTGTTTTTT
TRBD1,TRBJ1-1,.,TRBV5-6,CASLSRGPGEAFF,TGTGCCAGCTTGTCCAGGGGGCCGGGTGAAGCTTTCTTT
TRBD2,TRBJ2-7,.,TRBV7-6,CASSSPWEGPGEQYF,TGTGCCAGCAGCTCGCCCTGGGAGGGCCCGGGCGAGCAGTACTTC
TRBD1,TRBJ1-2,.,TRBV12-5,CASGLATSGGYHGYTF,TGTGCTAGTGGTTTGGCTACGTCAGGGGGCTATCATGGCTACACCTTC
TRBD1,TRBJ2-1,.,TRBV6-5,CASSGQGFLGEQFF,TGTGCCAGCAGTGGACAGGGGTTTTTGGGTGAGCAGTTCTTC
.,TRBJ2-7,.,TRBV5-3,CARSCACSYEQYF,TGTGCCAGAAGCTGCGCATGCTCCTACGAGCAGTACTTC
TRBD1,TRBJ2-2,.,TRBV5-1,CASRTGTGELFF,TGCGCCAGCAGGACAGGGACCGGGGAGCTGTTTTTT
TRBD1,TRBJ2-2,.,TRBV5-1,CASSQDRGGSGELFF,TGCGCCAGCAGCCAGGACAGGGGTGGTTCCGGGGAGCTGTTTTTT
.,TRBJ1-1,.,TRBV19,CASRQGNALNTEAFF,TGTGCCAGTAGGCAGGGCAATGCCTTGAACACTGAAGCTTTCTTT
TRBD2,TRBJ2-1,.,TRBV7-2,CASILLAGAYNEQFF,TGTGCCAGCATCCTACTAGCGGGGGCTTACAATGAGCAGTTCTTC
.,TRBJ1-6,.,TRBV5-1,CASSSTTGTNSPLHF,TGCGCCAGCAGCTCTACGACAGGAACTAATTCACCCCTCCACTTT
.,TRBJ1-1,.,TRBV11-3,CASSSTLFSEAFF,TGTGCCAGCAGCTCGACTCTTTTCTCTGAAGCTTTCTTT
.,TRBJ1-5,few,TRBV7-8,CASSPAMGQSNQPQHF,TGTGCCAGCAGTCCCGCTATGGGGCAAAGCAATCAGCCCCAGCATTTT
TRBD1,TRBJ1-6,.,TRBV5-1,CASSKGQGNSPLHF,TGCGCCAGCAGCAAGGGACAGGGGAATTCACCCCTCCACTTT
.,TRBJ2-2,.,TRBV5-4,CASSLTAGELFF,TGTGCCAGCAGCTTGACAGCCGGGGAGCTGTTTTTT
TRBD1,TRBJ1-6,few,TRBV19,CASRGTGRGNSPLHF,TGTGCCAGTAGAGGGACAGGGAGGGGTAATTCACCCCTCCACTTT
TRBD2,TRBJ2-3,.,TRBV7-3,CASSLSGGADTQYF,TGTGCCAGCAGCTTATCCGGGGGGGCGGATACGCAGTATTTT
TRBD2,TRBJ2-5,.,TRBV29-1,CSTGGGRGAETQYF,TGCAGCACCGGCGGGGGGAGGGGGGCGGAGACCCAGTACTTC
TRBD1,TRBJ2-5,few,TRBV5-1,CASSSTGGSETQYF,TGCGCCAGCAGCTCGACAGGGGGCTCGGAGACCCAGTACTTC
TRBD2,TRBJ2-3,.,TRBV30,CAWSPRLAGRTDTQYF,TGTGCCTGGAGTCCACGACTAGCGGGGCGCACAGATACGCAGTATTTT
.,TRBJ1-6,.,TRBV7-3,CASSLREASPLHF,TGTGCCAGCAGCTTAAGAGAGGCTTCACCCCTCCACTTT
.,TRBJ2-2,.,TRBV4-3,CASSQERTPFTGELFF,TGCGCCAGCAGCCAAGAGAGAACCCCGTTTACCGGGGAGCTGTTTTTT
.,TRBJ1-3,few,TRBV27,CASSFGGGMDTIYF,TGTGCCAGCAGTTTTGGGGGGGGTATGGACACCATATATTTT